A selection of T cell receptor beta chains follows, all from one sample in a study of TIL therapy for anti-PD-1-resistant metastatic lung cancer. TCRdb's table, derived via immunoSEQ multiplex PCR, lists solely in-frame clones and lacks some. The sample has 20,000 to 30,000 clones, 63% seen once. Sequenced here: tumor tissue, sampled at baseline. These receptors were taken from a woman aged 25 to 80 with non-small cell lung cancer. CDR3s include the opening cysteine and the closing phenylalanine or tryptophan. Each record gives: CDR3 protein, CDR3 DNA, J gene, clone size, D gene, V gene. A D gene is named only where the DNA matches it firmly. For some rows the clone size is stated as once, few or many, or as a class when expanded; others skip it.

CASQTSGKASETQYF | TGTGCCAGCCAGACTAGCGGGAAGGCCAGCGAGACCCAGTACTTC | TRBJ2-5 | medium-sized | TRBD2 | TRBV19
CASSEVGPNTEAFF | TGTGCCAGCAGTGAAGTCGGTCCGAACACTGAAGCTTTCTTT | TRBJ1-1 | NA | NA | TRBV2
CASSPTGWSNQPQHF | TGTGCCAGCAGTCCCACAGGGTGGAGCAATCAGCCCCAGCATTTT | TRBJ1-5 | few | NA | TRBV6-5
CATSKTVISVTEAFF | TGTGCCACCAGCAAGACGGTTATTAGTGTTACTGAAGCTTTCTTT | TRBJ1-1 | few | NA | TRBV15
CASSLYRVTEAFF | TGTGCCAGCAGTTTGTACAGGGTAACTGAAGCTTTCTTT | TRBJ1-1 | NA | NA | TRBV28
CASSRVAGGSTDTQYF | TGTGCCAGCAGCCGGGTAGCGGGAGGGAGCACAGATACGCAGTATTTT | TRBJ2-3 | few | TRBD2 | TRBV5-5
CASSMTGSYEQYF | TGTGCCAGCTCCATGACAGGGTCCTACGAGCAGTACTTC | TRBJ2-7 | few | TRBD1 | TRBV9
CASSYLPGTDEAFF | TGCGCCAGCAGCTACCTACCCGGGACGGATGAAGCTTTCTTT | TRBJ1-1 | NA | NA | TRBV5-1
CASSLGRGGTDTQYF | TGCGCCAGCAGCTTAGGCAGGGGTGGAACAGATACGCAGTATTTT | TRBJ2-3 | few | NA | TRBV5-1
CASSLGEWRDEQFF | TGTGCCAGCAGCTTAGGAGAGTGGAGAGATGAGCAGTTCTTC | TRBJ2-1 | NA | NA | TRBV7-6
CASSLRREEREQYF | TGTGCCAGCAGCTTGAGACGGGAGGAGCGGGAGCAGTACTTC | TRBJ2-7 | NA | TRBD2 | TRBV11-2
CASSKSKEEFF | TGTGCCAGCAGCAAATCCAAAGAGGAGTTCTTC | TRBJ2-1 | NA | NA | TRBV21-1
CAISAGSDTEAFF | TGTGCCATCAGTGCGGGGTCGGACACTGAAGCTTTCTTT | TRBJ1-1 | NA | NA | TRBV10-3
CATSRAGPGHYEQYF | TGTGCCACCAGCAGAGCCGGGCCAGGGCACTACGAGCAGTACTTC | TRBJ2-7 | NA | NA | TRBV15
CASSLVSGRVGEQYF | TGTGCCAGCAGCTTAGTTAGCGGGAGAGTTGGCGAGCAGTACTTC | TRBJ2-7 | NA | TRBD2 | TRBV7-9
CSGSGSGYGYTF | TGCAGCGGATCAGGGAGCGGGTATGGCTACACCTTC | TRBJ1-2 | NA | NA | TRBV29-1
CAWSVGGKNTGELFF | TGTGCCTGGAGTGTTGGGGGTAAGAACACCGGGGAGCTGTTTTTT | TRBJ2-2 | NA | NA | TRBV30
CASSSQGNSNQPQHF | TGTGCCAGCAGCTCACAGGGTAATAGCAATCAGCCCCAGCATTTT | TRBJ1-5 | few | NA | TRBV5-6
CASSLGQLTEAFF | TGTGCCAGCAGCTTGGGGCAGCTCACTGAAGCTTTCTTT | TRBJ1-1 | NA | NA | TRBV11-2
CASSTDRGSYEQYF | TGTGCCAGCAGTACGGACAGGGGCTCCTACGAGCAGTACTTC | TRBJ2-7 | NA | TRBD1 | TRBV19
CASSERQGPDTQYF | TGTGCCAGCAGTGAAAGACAGGGGCCAGATACGCAGTATTTT | TRBJ2-3 | NA | TRBD1 | TRBV6-1
CASSMTGGFLYEQYF | TGTGCCAGTAGTATGACAGGGGGGTTCCTCTACGAGCAGTACTTC | TRBJ2-7 | NA | TRBD1 | TRBV19
CASSQSDEGTQYF | TGTGCCAGCAGCCAATCGGACGAAGGGACCCAGTACTTC | TRBJ2-5 | NA | NA | TRBV4-2
CASRTGTVYEQYF | TGTGCCAGCAGAACCGGGACGGTCTACGAGCAGTACTTC | TRBJ2-7 | NA | NA | TRBV6-1